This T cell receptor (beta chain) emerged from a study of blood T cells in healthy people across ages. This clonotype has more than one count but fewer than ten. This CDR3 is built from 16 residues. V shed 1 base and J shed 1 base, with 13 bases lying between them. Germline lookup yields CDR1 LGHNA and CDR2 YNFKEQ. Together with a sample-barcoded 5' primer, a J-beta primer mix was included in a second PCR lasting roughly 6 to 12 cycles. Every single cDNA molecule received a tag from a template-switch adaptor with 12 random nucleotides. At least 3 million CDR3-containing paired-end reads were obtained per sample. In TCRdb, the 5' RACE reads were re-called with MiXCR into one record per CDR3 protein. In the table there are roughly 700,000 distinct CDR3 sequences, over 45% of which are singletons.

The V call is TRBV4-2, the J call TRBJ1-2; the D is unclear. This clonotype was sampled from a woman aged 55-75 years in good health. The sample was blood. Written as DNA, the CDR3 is TGTGCCAGCAGCCAAGCGGGAAACGATCTTAACTATGGCTACACCTTC. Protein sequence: CASSQAGNDLNYGYTF.